The 2 T cell receptor beta chains listed next were all sequenced from one sample in a study of lymphopenia after photon versus proton radiotherapy. Sequencing was performed with immunoSEQ multiplex PCR; in TCRdb, only in-frame clones are kept and a portion is missing. This table holds over 15,000 clones, approximately 90% found once. The sequencing here drew on peripheral blood, taken from a patient treated with proton-based radiotherapy. These receptors came from a man aged 65 to 85 with pancreatic cancer.

The V call is TRBV27, the J call TRBJ1-2; perhaps TRBD1 as D (6 bases). CDR1 and CDR2 from the germline V gene are MNHEY and SMNVEV (reference sequence). Trimming cost V 5 bases and J 2 bases, with 18 bases left between them. This CDR3 spans 16 amino acids. The CDR3 region is CASSGGPGQQNYGYTF. In DNA form, the CDR3 reads TGTGCCAGCAGTGGGGGGCCTGGACAGCAAAACTATGGCTACACCTTC.

The chain recombines TRBV5-4 with TRBJ1-1; TRBD1 matches 7 bases. The length of the CDR3 is 14 residues. V lost 4 bases to trimming and J lost 6 bases; unmatched junction nucleotides: 9. Germline loops: CDR1 SGHNT, CDR2 YYREEE (reference sequence). This CDR3 is CASSAGTATSEAFF. DNA of the CDR3: TGTGCCAGCAGCGCCGGGACAGCGACCTCTGAAGCTTTCTTT.